What follows is one TCR beta chain and its context. The table lists this clonotype with many counts. Its antigen is not yet known. No per-base quality is available; no much larger clone lies one base away. For sequencing, an Illumina NovaSeq 6000 was employed. Using 5'RACE with constant-segment primers, TCRalpha and TCRbeta cDNA libraries were constructed, with sample barcodes and unique molecular identifiers added in the process. RNA was extracted from every sample with Trizol reagent. Libraries were amplified in two PCR steps, with a second sample barcode and Illumina TruSeq adapters added in the second step. Libraries were sequenced on an Illumina NovaSeq with 2 x 150 bp paired-end reads. The paper's data handling went like this. Reads were demultiplexed and collapsed into UMI-guided consensus sequences with migec v1.2.7. With mixcr v2.1.11, UMI consensuses were aligned to TRA and TRB V and J templates and assembled into clonotypes. A clonotype was counted as expanded or contracted only if both edgeR and NoisET called the change significant, with noise models trained on biological replicates. For edgeR calls, the cutoffs were a false discovery rate-adjusted p below 0.01 and a log2 fold-change threshold of 1. PCA with hierarchical clustering of max-normalized trajectories of the 1000 most abundant clonotypes was used as exploratory dynamics analysis. The CD4 or CD8 phenotype of responding clones was assigned using the separately sequenced CD4+ and CD8+ repertoires. The public reads were quality trimmed at Q25 with fastp and then assembled into clones with MiXCR by TCRdb, keeping productive beta chains. Each CDR3 protein gets just one entry, which takes the most common genes and DNA from the rows behind it. What appears here as the V and J calls and clone size reflects TCRdb's work, not the paper's. The sample records roughly 600,000 distinct CDR3 sequences, roughly 18% of which are singletons. Clones ranked in the top ten supply more than 10% of the sample.

The V end gives up 2 bases and the J end 6 bases, leaving 6 bases in the junction not matched to a gene. The germline V gene specifies SGHTA as CDR1 and FQGNSA as CDR2. Counted from cysteine to phenylalanine, this CDR3 has 14 amino acids. The sequence is cut down to CDR3 DNA, 42 bases in frame from base 1. The entry originates in a study of T-cell memory formation after mild COVID-19 (dated by TCRdb to about 2021). The study in broad terms: TCR sequence clusters from the two donors were found to be largely donor specific. Longitudinal TCRalpha and TCRbeta repertoire sequencing tracked T-cell clones expanding and contracting after mild COVID-19 in a couple of donors. The cohort was made up of two young adult volunteers, one female and one male, who were previously healthy.

Summary of the overall study and its limitations: Contracting CD4+ clones appeared mostly in the CM and EM memory subsets, whereas CD8+ clones were enriched in EMRA. The second-wave clones that peaked on day 37 were not confirmed to be SARS-CoV-2 specific. Some responding clones were found in pre-infection memory, which suggests that pre-existing cross-reactive memory T cells took part in the SARS-CoV-2 response. The study covered only two mild cases, and larger cohorts including severe cases with pre-infection samples were considered necessary. Balanced CD4/CD8 phenotypes were observed for clones contracting from day 15 to 85, whereas a bias towards CD4+ was observed for a second wave of clones expanding from day 15 to 37.

PBMCs were isolated by Ficoll-Paque density gradient centrifugation. Sequenced sample: PBMCs or a T cell subset sorted from them (not recorded which). This clonotype originated in an adult woman who had mild COVID-19 (a few samples of this study predate the infection). The sample titles of this study are shuffled in the database, so cell type and time point are left out; the donor was told from shared clones. The V gene is TRBV7-2 and the J gene is TRBJ2-7; a stretch of 8 junction bases matches TRBD1. The base sequence is TGTGCCAGCAGCTTACTTGGACAGGGTATCGAGCAGTACTTC. This is translated as CASSLLGQGIEQYF.